This T cell receptor beta chain originates from a study of CD8 T cells in Susac syndrome. Study-level points and caveats: The number of individuals included in the study's TCR sequencing and HLA analysis was acknowledged as relatively small.

CDR1 and CDR2 (germline): LNHDA, SQIVND (reference sequence). Unmatched junction bases numbered 8, after V lost 6 bases and J lost 2 bases. This CDR3 is 16 amino acids long. The sequenced target, TCR beta, came from blood CD8+ and CD4+ T cells. TEMRA cells were enriched by FACS, and CD4+ and CD8+ T cells were negatively isolated. Turning to this clonotype: Its target is unknown.

The authors reverse transcribed roughly 0.5 to 1 ug RNA with random hexamers. Amplification of TCR beta CDR3 across 54 Vbeta and 13 Jbeta was performed with immunoSEQ multiplex PCR. Using its own MiXCR run on the immunoSEQ multiplex PCR reads, TCRdb lists one record per CDR3 protein. This table has about 300,000 distinct CDR3 sequences, approximately 85% appearing once. The sequencing sample was made of CD8+ T cells from PBMCs. The chain links TRBV19 to TRBJ2-1; 9 bases map to TRBD1. This receptor was identified in a human donor with multiple sclerosis. CDR3 sequence reads: CASRRLDRGAYNEQFF. CDR3 sequence (DNA): TGTGCCAGTAGAAGACTGGACAGGGGCGCCTACAATGAGCAGTTCTTC.